Following are 5 T cell receptor beta chains from one sample sequenced in a study of blood T cell repertoires in COVID-19. Profiled with immunoSEQ multiplex PCR; TCRdb holds only in-frame clones, not every one. The sample has under 300,000 clones, 75% to 90% seen once; the top ten hold 8.8%. Material: PBMCs or T cells enriched from blood (not recorded which). The source of these receptors is a middle-aged man who had recovered from COVID-19.

This clone came up once. The chain recombines TRBV11-2 with TRBJ2-7, with 11 bases matching TRBD2. V shed 3 bases, J shed 5 bases, and the junction held 6 bases outside the gene matches. The CDR3 is 15 residues long. CDR1 is SGHAT, CDR2 FQNNGV, per germline. CDR3 sequence: CASSLSLAGVDEQYF. The CDR3 DNA follows: TGTGCCAGCAGCTTGTCACTAGCGGGAGTCGACGAGCAGTACTTC.

The V gene is TRBV6-5, the J gene TRBJ2-7, with TRBD1 matching over 8 bases. Germline-derived CDR1 and CDR2 are MNHEY and SVGAGI. CDR3 length: 15 amino acids. With V trimmed by 4 bases and J by 0 bases, 5 bases remained unmatched. CDR3 nucleotide sequence: TGTGCCAGCAGTTCCAACACAGGGGGCTCCTACGAGCAGTACTTC. It translates to CASSSNTGGSYEQYF.

The chain couples TRBV7-9 to TRBJ1-2, with D perhaps TRBD1 (6 bases). Germline-derived CDR1 and CDR2 are SEHNR and FQNEAQ (reference sequence). With 7 bases removed from V and 6 bases from J, the gap between germline ends came to 21 bases. This CDR3 spans 15 amino acids. CDR3: CASTLRTTGSHGYTF. Here the CDR3 DNA reads TGTGCCAGCACCCTACGTACCACAGGGTCCCATGGCTACACCTTC.

This rearrangement joins TRBV4-1 to TRBJ2-7; possible D gene TRBD1, 6 bases. The CDR3 is 16 residues long. Germline V gene lookup returns CDR1 MGHRA and CDR2 YSYEKL. Trimming removed 0 bases at V and 4 bases at J, with 16 bases between. CDR3 nucleotides: TGCGCCAGCAGCCAAGATAATGAACAGGGCTGGTACGAGCAGTACTTC. Its translation: CASSQDNEQGWYEQYF.

The genes are TRBV10-3 and TRBJ1-5; D unclear. Germline-derived CDR1 and CDR2 are ENHRY and SYGVKD. V lost 3 bases, J lost 1 base, and 7 bases lay in between. The CDR3 spans 14 residues. The CDR3 is CAISDPTSNQPQHF. In DNA, the CDR3 is TGTGCCATCAGTGACCCCACAAGCAATCAGCCCCAGCATTTT.